This entry is about one T cell receptor (beta chain). Germline CDR1 SGHRS, CDR2 YFSETQ. The CDR3 runs to 16 residues. J gave up 6 bases and V 0 bases, and 10 bases lay outside the gene matches. The data originate from a study of blood T cell repertoires in COVID-19. In the original processing: Reference gene primer amplification in the assay estimated nucleated cell counts. Using immunoSEQ multiplex PCR, the repertoire was profiled, and TCRdb retains in-frame clones only, with some absent. The D gene and trimming were derived from the DNA, and the V and J assignments and clone size from that table. Found here are around 360,000 clones, around 87% of them singletons; the top ten hold roughly 10%.

The chain uses TRBV5-1 and TRBJ2-7, with 9 bases matching TRBD2. The sequence derives from a woman aged 25 to 39 with COVID-19, enrolled during active disease. The sequencing sample was made of peripheral blood. CDR3 coding DNA: TGCGCCAGCAGCTTGGTCGGGGTAGCGGGAGAAGTCGAGCAGTACTTC. Its protein product is CASSLVGVAGEVEQYF.